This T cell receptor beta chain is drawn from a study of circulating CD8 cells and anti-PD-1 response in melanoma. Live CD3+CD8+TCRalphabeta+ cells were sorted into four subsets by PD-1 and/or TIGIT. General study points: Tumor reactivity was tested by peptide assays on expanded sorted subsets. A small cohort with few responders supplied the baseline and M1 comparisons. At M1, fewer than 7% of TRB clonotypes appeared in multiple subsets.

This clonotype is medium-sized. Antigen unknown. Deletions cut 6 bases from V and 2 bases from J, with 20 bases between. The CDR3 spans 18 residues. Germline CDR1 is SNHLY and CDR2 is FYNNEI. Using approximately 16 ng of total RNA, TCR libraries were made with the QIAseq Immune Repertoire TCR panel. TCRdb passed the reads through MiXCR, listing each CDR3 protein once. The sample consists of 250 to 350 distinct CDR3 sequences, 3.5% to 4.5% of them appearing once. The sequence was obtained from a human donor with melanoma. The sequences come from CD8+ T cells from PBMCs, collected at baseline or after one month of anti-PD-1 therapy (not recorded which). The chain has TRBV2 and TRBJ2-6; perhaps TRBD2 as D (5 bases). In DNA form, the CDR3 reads TGTGCCAGCAGGCCCACCATCGCTCGGGGTACTGGGGCCAACGTCCTGACTTTC. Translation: CASRPTIARGTGANVLTF. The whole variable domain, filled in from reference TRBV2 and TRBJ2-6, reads EPEVTQTPSHQVTQMGQEVILRCVPISNHLYFYWYRQILGQKVEFLVSFYNNEISEKSEIFDDQFSVERPDGSNFTLKIRSTKLEDSAMYFCASRPTIARGTGANVLTFGAGSRLTVL.